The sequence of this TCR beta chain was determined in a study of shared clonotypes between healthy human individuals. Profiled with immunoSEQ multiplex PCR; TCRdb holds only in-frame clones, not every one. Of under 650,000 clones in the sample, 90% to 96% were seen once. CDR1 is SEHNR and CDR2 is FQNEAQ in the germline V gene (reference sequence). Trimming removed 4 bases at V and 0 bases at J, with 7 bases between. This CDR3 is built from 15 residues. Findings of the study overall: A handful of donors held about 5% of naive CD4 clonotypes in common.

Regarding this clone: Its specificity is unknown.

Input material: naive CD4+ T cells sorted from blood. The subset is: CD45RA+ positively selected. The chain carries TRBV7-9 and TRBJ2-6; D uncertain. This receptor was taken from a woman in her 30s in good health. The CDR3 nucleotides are TGTGCCAGCAGCTCCGGACGCTCTGGGGCCAACGTCCTGACTTTC. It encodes CASSSGRSGANVLTF.